This T cell receptor (beta chain) is drawn from a study of blood T cells in healthy people across ages. This CDR3 is 13 amino acids long. Germline CDR1 SNHLY, CDR2 FYNNEI. About this clonotype: One end of the junction does not line up with germline, which may come from a read error.

The authors ran a second PCR of about 6 to 11 cycles using a sample-barcoded 5' primer and a J-beta primer mix. TCRdb re-analysed the 5' RACE reads in MiXCR, keeping a single row per CDR3 protein. The sample consists of approximately 1,700,000 distinct CDR3 sequences, roughly two fifths of them appearing once. The sequenced sample was blood. V and J are TRBV2 and TRBJ2-2, with TRBD1 matching over 9 bases. This clonotype originated in a human donor in good health. CDR3 amino acids: CASRGTGYGEPFF. DNA of the CDR3: TGTGCCAGCAGAGGGACAGGGTACGGGGAGCCGTTTTTT.